Below, 3 T cell receptor beta chains from the same sample are listed, as sequenced in a study of Ad26.COV2.S vaccination and SARS-CoV-2 variants. Treatment defined: 15 to 20 received Ad26.COV2.S at low or high dose, single or two shots; roughly 5 received placebo; per-sample allocation not given. It was on day 63 after the first vaccine or placebo injection that samples were taken. The protocol was immunoSEQ multiplex PCR, while the TCRdb copy is restricted to in-frame clones and leaves out a portion. The sample includes 450,000 to 550,000 clones, nearly 90% of them seen just once. The sequencing used peripheral blood, collected in a trial of Ad26.COV2.S vaccine versus placebo. All receptors derive from a person aged 18-65 years who received the Ad26.COV2.S COVID-19 vaccine or a placebo.

The chain couples TRBV11-2 to TRBJ1-2, with no clear D. The germline V gene encodes CDR1 SGHAT and CDR2 FQNNGV. This CDR3 region has 13 residues. Trimming took off 1 base at V and 4 bases at J, with 7 bases between the two ends. The CDR3: CASSLGARYGYTF. The CDR3 DNA is TGTGCCAGCAGCTTAGGGGCGCGCTATGGCTACACCTTC.

The chain links TRBV28 to TRBJ1-6; D remains unclear. Trimming removed 6 bases at V and 9 bases at J, with 18 bases between. This CDR3 spans 15 amino acids. The germline CDR1 and CDR2 sequences are MDHEN and SYDVKM. The CDR3 loop reads CASSPGGRSLSPLHF. CDR3 bases: TGTGCCAGCAGCCCCGGCGGACGGAGTCTTTCACCCCTCCACTTT. Complete variable domain (other parts from reference TRBV28 and TRBJ1-6): DVKVTQSSRYLVKRTGEKVFLECVQDMDHENMFWYRQDPGLGLRLIYFSYDVKMKEKGDIPEGYSVSREKKERFSLILESASTNQTSMYLCASSPGGRSLSPLHFGNGTRLTVT.

V usage is TRBV19 and J usage is TRBJ2-3; tentative D call: TRBD1 (5 bases). The V gene's germline CDR1 is LNHDA and CDR2 SQIVND (reference sequence). Trimming took off 9 bases at V and 0 bases at J, with 16 bases between the two ends. The length of the CDR3 is 15 residues. This CDR3 reads CASHSRQSSTDTQYF. The CDR3 DNA reads TGTGCCAGCCACTCTCGACAGTCTAGCACAGATACGCAGTATTTT.